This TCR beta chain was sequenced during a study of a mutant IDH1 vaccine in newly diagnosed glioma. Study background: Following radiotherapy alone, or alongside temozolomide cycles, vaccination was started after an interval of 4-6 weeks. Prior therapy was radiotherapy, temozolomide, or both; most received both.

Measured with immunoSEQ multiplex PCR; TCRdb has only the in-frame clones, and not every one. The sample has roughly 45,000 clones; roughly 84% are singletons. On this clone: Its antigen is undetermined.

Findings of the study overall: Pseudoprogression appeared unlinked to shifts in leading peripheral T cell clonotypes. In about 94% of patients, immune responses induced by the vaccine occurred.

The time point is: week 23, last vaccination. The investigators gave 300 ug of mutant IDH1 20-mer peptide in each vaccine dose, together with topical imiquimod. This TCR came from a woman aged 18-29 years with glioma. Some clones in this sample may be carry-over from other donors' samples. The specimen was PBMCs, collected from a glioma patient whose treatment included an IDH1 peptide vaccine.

The CDR3 region has the DNA TGTGCCAGCAGAGGAGGGGCTCGTCAGCCCCAGCATTTT. It specifies CASRGGARQPQHF. The rearrangement links TRBV6-1 to TRBJ1-5; possibly TRBD1 for D (5 bases). The CDR3 length is 13 residues. Germline CDR1 reads MNHNS; CDR2 reads SASEGT. V was clipped by 6 bases and J by 6 bases, with 12 bases between them.